Detailed here is one T cell receptor (beta chain). V shed 8 bases, J shed 3 bases, and the junction held 9 bases outside the gene matches. Germline values: CDR1 SGHAT, CDR2 FQDESV (reference sequence). The CDR3 has 15 residues. How the authors handled the data: Reference gene primer amplification yielded estimated nucleated cell counts. TCRdb's table, derived via immunoSEQ multiplex PCR, lists solely in-frame clones and lacks some. D and trimming come from the DNA, and the V and J calls and clone size come from that table. The table has roughly 69,000 clones, around four fifths seen once. Seattle's enrolled individuals joined amid active infection and were then monitored longitudinally. This record belongs to a study of blood T cell repertoires in COVID-19. Background on the study: PBMCs, B-cell-depleted T cells, or T cells were the source of the cDNA or gDNA that made up the material.

Sample: peripheral blood. This clonotype was obtained from a man aged 55 to 70 with COVID-19, enrolled during active disease. V usage is TRBV11-1 and J usage is TRBJ2-7; 11 nucleotides match TRBD2. For the CDR3, the DNA is TGTGCCAGCGGAAGAGGTGGGACTAGCGGCTACGAGCAGTACTTC. It is translated as CASGRGGTSGYEQYF.